The 17 T cell receptor beta chains below come from one sample, sequenced in a study of cytomegalovirus exposure and HLA in healthy donors. Use of 60 Vbeta and 13 Jbeta primers characterized the PCR. Method: immunoSEQ multiplex PCR; TCRdb's copy keeps in-frame clones and lacks some. The data contain around 200,000 clones, over 65% of them singletons. The source material was PBMCs. Receptors originate from a woman between 50 and 59 years old in good health and CMV-seropositive.

The rearrangement links TRBV5-1 to TRBJ1-1; a weak D match, TRBD1 (6 bases). This CDR3 region has 14 residues. The V end lost 5 bases, the J end lost 1 base, and 12 bases lay between the germline ends. Looked up from germline, CDR1 is SGHRS and CDR2 is YFSETQ. The CDR3 spells CASRFDRTNTEAFF. The CDR3 DNA reads TGCGCCAGCAGATTTGACAGGACGAACACTGAAGCTTTCTTT. The entire variable domain, with the rest obtained from reference TRBV5-1 and TRBJ1-1, is as follows: KAGVTQTPRYLIKTRGQQVTLSCSPISGHRSVSWYQQTPGQGLQFLFEYFSETQRNKGNFPGRFSGRQFSNSRSEMNVSTLELGDSALYLCASRFDRTNTEAFFGQGTRLTVV.

The sample holds one count of this clone. V and J are TRBV28 and TRBJ1-1; D is unresolved. The CDR3 length is 15 residues. Looked up from germline, CDR1 is MDHEN and CDR2 is SYDVKM. V lost 3 bases and J 4 bases, leaving 15 bases between the germline ends. Here the CDR3 DNA reads TGTGCCAGCAGTTTTTTGGAAAAAGGGAGCACTGAAGCTTTCTTT. It encodes CASSFLEKGSTEAFF.

V is TRBV5-4 and J is TRBJ2-2, with TRBD2 identical over 7 bases. This CDR3 region has 18 residues. Germline V lookup: CDR1 SGHNT, CDR2 YYREEE (reference sequence). After removal of 4 bases from V and 6 bases from J, the junction contained 18 bases not matched to a gene. CDR3 region: CASSQESLGGGYSGELFF. DNA of the CDR3: TGTGCCAGCAGCCAAGAATCCTTGGGCGGGGGTTACTCCGGGGAGCTGTTTTTT.

This chain connects TRBV2 to TRBJ1-1; TRBD1 might be the D (5 bases). V was cut by 7 bases and J by 7 bases, with 16 bases left in between. The CDR3 totals 13 residues. Germline CDR1 and CDR2: SNHLY and FYNNEI. The CDR3 nucleotides are TGTGCCAGCATCCGGCGGTGGGGCAGTGAAGCTTTCTTT. Its translation is CASIRRWGSEAFF.

The chain carries TRBV18 and TRBJ2-2; no definite D call. In germline, CDR1 is KGHSH, CDR2 LQKENI. V lost 3 bases and J lost 5, with 7 bases in between. The CDR3 sequence is 13 residues long. CDR3 bases: TGTGCCAGCTCACCCGTAGAAACCGGGGAGCTGTTTTTT. Translated: CASSPVETGELFF.

The chain has TRBV7-2 and TRBJ2-2; 9 nucleotides agree with TRBD1. CDR1 is SGHTA and CDR2 is FQGNSA in the germline V gene. CDR3 length: 18 amino acids. V shed 1 base, J shed 5 bases, and the junction held 11 bases outside the gene matches. This CDR3 reads CASSLVRMDRGTTGELFF. The CDR3 nucleotides are TGTGCCAGCAGCTTAGTCAGGATGGACAGGGGAACGACCGGGGAGCTGTTTTTT. Variable domain in full (rest from reference TRBV7-2 and TRBJ2-2): GAGVSQSPSNKVTEKGKDVELRCDPISGHTALYWYRQSLGQGLEFLIYFQGNSAPDKSGLPSDRFSAERTGGSVSTLTIQRTQQEDSAVYLCASSLVRMDRGTTGELFFGEGSRLTVL.

For this clone: The junction differs from germline at one of its ends, possibly a read error. V is TRBV7-9 and J is TRBJ2-7, with 9 bases fitting TRBD2. Germline V gene sequence: CDR1 SEHNR, CDR2 FQNEAQ (reference sequence). The length of the CDR3 is 15 residues. CDR3 loop: CSSSLAGGGVNEQYF. CDR3 bases: TGTTCCAGCAGCTTAGCGGGCGGGGGGGTCAACGAGCAGTACTTC.

This chain joins TRBV6-6 and TRBJ1-6; 7 nucleotides agree with TRBD1. Trimming removed 0 bases from V and 8 bases from J; junction bases left unmatched: 4. The CDR3 spans 15 residues. CDR1 and CDR2 (germline): MNHNY, SVGAGI (reference sequence). CDR3 DNA: TGTGCCAGCAGTTACTCAGCGACAGGGCATTCACCCCTCCACTTT. It translates to CASSYSATGHSPLHF.

Comments on this clone: One junction end disagrees with the germline gene, perhaps due to a read error. The chain uses TRBV7-9 and TRBJ2-2; D perhaps matches TRBD2 (5 bases). The CDR3 covers 17 residues. Germline lookup yields CDR1 SEHNR and CDR2 FQNEAQ (reference sequence). The CDR3 DNA is TGTTCCAGCAGCTTCCTAGGCCAAGAGGGTCACACCGGGGAGCTGTTTTTT. Residues: CSSSFLGQEGHTGELFF.

The chain links TRBV6-5 to TRBJ1-2, with D hard to call. The CDR3 is made up of 14 amino acids. Trimming removed 6 bases from V and 0 bases from J, with 11 bases in between. CDR1 and CDR2 from the germline V gene are MNHEY and SVGAGI. This CDR3 reads CASSRRVPNYGYTF. The CDR3 coding sequence is TGTGCCAGCAGCCGCCGGGTTCCTAACTATGGCTACACCTTC.

The chain is built from TRBV27 and TRBJ2-7; 7 bases match TRBD1. Trimming cost V 4 bases and J 3 bases; bases outside gene matches: 6. The CDR3 is made up of 14 amino acids. CDR1 MNHEY and CDR2 SMNVEV come from the germline V gene (reference sequence). The CDR3 sequence is CASSSTGADYEQYF. The CDR3 nucleotides are TGTGCCAGCAGTTCTACAGGGGCCGACTACGAGCAGTACTTC.

The J gene is TRBJ2-3, the V gene TRBV18; TRBD2 matches at 9 bases. V was pared by 2 bases and J by 2 bases, with 5 bases of the junction left unmatched. Germline lookup yields CDR1 KGHSH and CDR2 LQKENI. The CDR3 runs to 16 residues. Here the CDR3 DNA reads TGTGCCAGCTCACCAAGGGCTAGCGGGGCCACAGATACGCAGTATTTT. Translating it yields CASSPRASGATDTQYF.

V and J are TRBV6-5 and TRBJ1-2; maybe TRBD1 (6 bases). Looked up from germline, CDR1 is MNHEY and CDR2 is SVGAGI. This CDR3 spans 13 amino acids. Trimming shortened V by 5 bases and J by 4 bases, and 11 bases separated the two germline ends. Here the CDR3 DNA reads TGTGCCAGCAGTGAGGACAGCTCCTATGGCTACACCTTC. As protein: CASSEDSSYGYTF.

The V call is TRBV11-3, the J call TRBJ2-3, with D possibly matching TRBD1 (5 bases). CDR1 is SGHNT and CDR2 is YENEEA in the germline V gene. V shed 2 bases and J shed 0 bases, with 6 bases lying between them. The CDR3 loop spans 14 amino acids. CDR3 in amino acids: CASSLQGSTDTQYF. The CDR3 coding sequence is TGTGCCAGCAGCTTACAGGGCAGCACAGATACGCAGTATTTT.

This chain connects TRBV4-3 to TRBJ2-3, with 10 bases aligning to TRBD2. Germline CDR1 is LGHNA and CDR2 is YSLEER. CDR3 length: 16 residues. J lost 10 bases, V lost 4 bases, and 14 bases had no gene match. CDR3 loop: CASSPSGTSALGSQYF. The CDR3 DNA sequence: TGCGCCAGCAGCCCTTCTGGGACTAGCGCCCTTGGGTCGCAGTATTTT.

The chain joins TRBV11-2 to TRBJ2-1; 7 bases fit TRBD2. The ends lost 3 bases at V and 7 bases at J; junction bases unmatched: 6. This CDR3 comprises 14 residues. The germline V gene encodes CDR1 SGHAT and CDR2 FQNNGV. Written as DNA, the CDR3 is TGTGCCAGCAGCTTGTCTAGCGGAAGGAATGAGCAGTTCTTC. The encoded protein is CASSLSSGRNEQFF.

The chain joins TRBV19 to TRBJ2-7; D may be TRBD1 (6 bases). The CDR3 consists of 15 residues. V was clipped by 0 bases and J by 4 bases, with 13 bases between them. The germline V gene has CDR1 LNHDA and CDR2 SQIVND (reference sequence). Here the CDR3 reads CASSIEATGLYEQYF. The CDR3 DNA is TGTGCCAGTAGTATAGAGGCTACAGGGTTATACGAGCAGTACTTC.